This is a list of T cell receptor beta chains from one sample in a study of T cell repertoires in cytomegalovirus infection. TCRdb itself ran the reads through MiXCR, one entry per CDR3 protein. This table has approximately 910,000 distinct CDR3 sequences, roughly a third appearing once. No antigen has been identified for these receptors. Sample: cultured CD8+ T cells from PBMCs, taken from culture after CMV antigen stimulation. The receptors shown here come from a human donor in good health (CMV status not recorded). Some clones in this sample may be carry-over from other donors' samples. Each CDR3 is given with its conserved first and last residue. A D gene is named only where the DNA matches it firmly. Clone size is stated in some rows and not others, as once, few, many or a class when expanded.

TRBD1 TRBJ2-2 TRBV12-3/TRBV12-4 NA TGTGCCAGCAGCCCTTTTGGGGGACAGCCATCAGGCGGGGAGCTGTTTTTT CASSPFGGQPSGGELFF
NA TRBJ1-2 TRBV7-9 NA TGTGCCAGCAGCTTAAGTGCGGGACTTAACTATGGCTACACCTTC CASSLSAGLNYGYTF
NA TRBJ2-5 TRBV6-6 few TGTGCCAGCAGTCCCACCCGGCAGAACCAAGAGACCCAGTACTTC CASSPTRQNQETQYF
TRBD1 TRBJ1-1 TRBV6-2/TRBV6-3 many TGTGCCAGCAGATCCCTGGACAGGGCGGACACTGAAGCTTTCTTT CASRSLDRADTEAFF
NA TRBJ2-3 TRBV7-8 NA TGTGCCAGCAGCTTAAAGAGTAGAAGCACAGATACGCAGTATTTT CASSLKSRSTDTQYF
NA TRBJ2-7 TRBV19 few TGTGCCAGTAGTACGACCGTGACCTACGAGCAGTACTTC CASSTTVTYEQYF
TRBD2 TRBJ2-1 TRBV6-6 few TGTGCCAGCAGTTACTCGACTAGCGGGGGGGCCAATGAGCAGTTCTTC CASSYSTSGGANEQFF
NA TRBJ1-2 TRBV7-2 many TGTGCCAGCAGCTTAGAGGGGCCCCTTAACTATGGCTACACCTTC CASSLEGPLNYGYTF
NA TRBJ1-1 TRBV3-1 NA TGTGCCAGCAGCCTGGCGGGGTCTTTCGCGAACACTGAAGCTTTCTTT CASSLAGSFANTEAFF
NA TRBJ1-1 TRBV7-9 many TGTGCCAGCAGCTTAGAGGAATGGGCTTGGAACACTGAAGCTTTCTTT CASSLEEWAWNTEAFF
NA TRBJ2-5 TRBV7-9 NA TGTGCCAGCACCCCTCGTTGGGGGGAGACCCAGTACTTC CASTPRWGETQYF
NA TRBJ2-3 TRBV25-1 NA TGTGCCAGCACCTTTGGGGCCACAGATACGCAGTATTTT CASTFGATDTQYF
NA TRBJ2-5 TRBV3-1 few TGTGCCAGCAGCCCTAAGTGGACAGATATACAGTGGACCCAGTACTTC CASSPKWTDIQWTQYF
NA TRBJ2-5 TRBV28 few TGTGCCAGCAGTCTCTCTTTCATCACGCCCCCAGAGACCCAGTACTTC CASSLSFITPPETQYF
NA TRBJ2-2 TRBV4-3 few TGCGCCAGCAGCCGCCGGGCCTCTGACACCGGGGAGCTGTTTTTT CASSRRASDTGELFF
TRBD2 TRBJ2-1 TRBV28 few TGTGCCAGCAGTTTCCCATCTAGCGGGGGGCCGACCTACAATGAGCAGTTCTTC CASSFPSSGGPTYNEQFF
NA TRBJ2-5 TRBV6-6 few TGTGCCAGCAGTTACCCCCCAGGGGGGGGGGCGAAAGAGACCCAGTACTTC CASSYPPGGGAKETQYF
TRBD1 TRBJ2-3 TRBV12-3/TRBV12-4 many TGTGCCAGCAGTCCCAGACAGGGGAAAGGAGATACGCAGTATTTT CASSPRQGKGDTQYF
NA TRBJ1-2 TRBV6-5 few TGTGCCAGCAGTCTCGGACAGTGGCGGGACTACACCTTC CASSLGQWRDYTF
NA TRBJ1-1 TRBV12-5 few TGTGCTAGTGGTTTGGCCAACAGGGATGGGACTGAAGCTTTCTTT CASGLANRDGTEAFF
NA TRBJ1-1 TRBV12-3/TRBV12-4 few TGTGCCACCTCCCCCCCGTCCACTGAAGCTTTCTTT CATSPPSTEAFF
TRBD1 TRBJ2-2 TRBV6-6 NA TGTGCCAGCAGTTACGGGACAGGGGGCCAGAACACCGGGGAGCTGTTTTTT CASSYGTGGQNTGELFF
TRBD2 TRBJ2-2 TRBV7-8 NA TGTGCCAGCAGCTTACCAATCCACGGGGGGTCGAACACCGGGGAGCTGTTTTTT CASSLPIHGGSNTGELFF
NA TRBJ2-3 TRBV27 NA TGTGCCAGCACAAAGGGGGGGCCCATGGCAGATACGCAGTATTTT CASTKGGPMADTQYF
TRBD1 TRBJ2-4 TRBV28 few TGTGCCAGCAGTTCGGACAGGGGGAAGGGGAACATTCAGTACTTC CASSSDRGKGNIQYF
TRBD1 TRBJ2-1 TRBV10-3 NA TGTGCCATCAGTGAAGACAGGGTATTGGACTCGCAGTTCTTC CAISEDRVLDSQFF
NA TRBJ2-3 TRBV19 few TGTGCCAGTAGTATAGTAATTCGGGATACGCAGTATTTT CASSIVIRDTQYF
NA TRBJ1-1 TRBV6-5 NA TGTGCCATCATACTCCGCACTGAAGCTTTCTTT CAIILRTEAFF
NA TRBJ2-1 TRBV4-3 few TGCGCCAGCAGCCAAGCTACAGGGTTCAATGAGCAGTTCTTC CASSQATGFNEQFF
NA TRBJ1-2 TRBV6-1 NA TGTGCCAGCAGTGAAGGGAGGAGGTATGGCTACACCTTC CASSEGRRYGYTF
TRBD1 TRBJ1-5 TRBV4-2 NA TGTGCCAGCAGCCAAAAAACCGGGACAGTTGAGCCCCAGCATTTT CASSQKTGTVEPQHF
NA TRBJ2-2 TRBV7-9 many TGTGCCAGCAGCTCCCCGACAGGAGGGACCGGGGAGCTGTTTTTT CASSSPTGGTGELFF
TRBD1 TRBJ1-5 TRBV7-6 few TGTGCCAGCAGCTTATTCACAGGGGGCGAAGGTCAGCCCCAGCATTTT CASSLFTGGEGQPQHF
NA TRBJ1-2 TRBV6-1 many TGTGCCAGCAGTGAAGACTCGGGCAGTGGCGCTGGCTACACCTTC CASSEDSGSGAGYTF
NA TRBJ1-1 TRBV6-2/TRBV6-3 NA TGTGCCAGCAGTTATGGAATCATGAACACTGAAGCTTTCTTT CASSYGIMNTEAFF
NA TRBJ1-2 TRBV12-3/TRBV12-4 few TGTGCCAGCAGTACTAGAACTGAGGGGGACTATGGCTACACCTTC CASSTRTEGDYGYTF
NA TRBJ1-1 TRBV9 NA TGTGCCAGCAGCCCCATCGGGGGCGTGAACACTGAAGCTTTCTTT CASSPIGGVNTEAFF
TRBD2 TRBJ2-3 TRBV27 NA TGTGCCAGCACTACCGGGACTATTGTAGATACGCAGTATTTT CASTTGTIVDTQYF
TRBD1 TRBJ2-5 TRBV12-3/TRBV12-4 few TGTGCCAGCAGCTGGGACAGGGTTGCGGAGACCCAGTACTTC CASSWDRVAETQYF
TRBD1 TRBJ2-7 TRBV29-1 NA TGCAGCGTTGAAACGGGGGACAGGGACTACGAGCAGTACTTC CSVETGDRDYEQYF
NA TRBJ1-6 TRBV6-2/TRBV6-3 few TGTGCCAGCAGAGACGGCCAGGGAGGCAATTCACCCCTCCACTTT CASRDGQGGNSPLHF
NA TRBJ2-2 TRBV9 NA TGTGCCAGCAGCGTAGCTACAGGGAAGGTTACCGGGGAGCTGTTTTTT CASSVATGKVTGELFF
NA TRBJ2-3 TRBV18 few TGTGCCACCGTCGCCCTTAGGGGGGGAAGCACAGATACGCAGTATTTT CATVALRGGSTDTQYF
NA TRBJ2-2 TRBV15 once TGTGCCACCAGCAGGAGGTCCTGGGACGGAACGAACACCGGGGAGCTGTTTTTT CATSRRSWDGTNTGELFF
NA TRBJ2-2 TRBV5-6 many TGTGCCAGCAGCTTTGCCGCCGGGGAGCTGTTTTTT CASSFAAGELFF
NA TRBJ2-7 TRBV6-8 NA TGTGCCAGCAGTTTAGGGTTACACGAGCAGTACTTC CASSLGLHEQYF
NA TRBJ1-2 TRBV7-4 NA TGTGCCAGCAGCTTACCGGGTTTAAAGAGGGGCTACACCTTC CASSLPGLKRGYTF
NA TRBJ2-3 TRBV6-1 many TGTGCCAGCAGTACCCGTCATGCAGGGATAAGGGGCACAGATACGCAGTATTTT CASSTRHAGIRGTDTQYF
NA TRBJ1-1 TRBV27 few TGTGCCAGCAGTTTTTCAGTTAGGTACGGAAGAACCAACACTGAAGCTTTCTTT CASSFSVRYGRTNTEAFF
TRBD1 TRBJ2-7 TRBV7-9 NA TGTGCCAGCAGCTTAGCGGGACAGGGTAACTACGAGCAGTACTTC CASSLAGQGNYEQYF
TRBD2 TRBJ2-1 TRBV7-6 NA TGTGCCAGCAGCTTAGCGACTGCGGGGGGCTATAGGAATGAGCAGTTCTTC CASSLATAGGYRNEQFF
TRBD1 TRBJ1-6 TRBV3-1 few TGTGCCAGCAGCTATGGGACAGGGGATTATTCACCCCTCCACTTT CASSYGTGDYSPLHF
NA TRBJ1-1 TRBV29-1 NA TGCAGCGTTGACCCAACTCTGGGGCTGGGGAACACTGAAGCTTTCTTT CSVDPTLGLGNTEAFF
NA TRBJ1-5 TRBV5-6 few TGTGCCAGCACTCGAGGGGGAAATTTCAATCAGCCCCAGCATTTT CASTRGGNFNQPQHF
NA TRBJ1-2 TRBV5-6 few TGTGCCAGCAGCCCCCCCCGACAGCCTTATGGCTACACCTTC CASSPPRQPYGYTF
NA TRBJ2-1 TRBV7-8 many TGTGCCAGCAGCTTGCCGGGCTTCTACGGTGAGCAGTTCTTC CASSLPGFYGEQFF
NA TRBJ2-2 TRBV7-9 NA TGTGCCAGCAGCGTATTTGAGACACTTAACACCGGGGAGCTGTTTTTT CASSVFETLNTGELFF
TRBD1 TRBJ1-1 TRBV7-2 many TGTGCCAGCAGCTTAGCGCGGACAGGGGGGAACACTGAAGCTTTCTTT CASSLARTGGNTEAFF
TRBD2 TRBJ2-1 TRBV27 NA TGTGCCAGCAGTTTATCAGCGGGACTAGCAGAAGGCGATGAGCAGTTCTTC CASSLSAGLAEGDEQFF